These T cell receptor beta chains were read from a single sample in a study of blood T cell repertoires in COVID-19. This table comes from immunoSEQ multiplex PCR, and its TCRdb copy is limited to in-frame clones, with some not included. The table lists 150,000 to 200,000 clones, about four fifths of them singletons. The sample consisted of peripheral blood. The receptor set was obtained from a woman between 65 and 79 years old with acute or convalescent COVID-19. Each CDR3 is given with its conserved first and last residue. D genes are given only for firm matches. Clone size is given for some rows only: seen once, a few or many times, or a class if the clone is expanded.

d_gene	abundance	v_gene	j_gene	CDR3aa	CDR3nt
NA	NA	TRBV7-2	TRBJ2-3	CASSPGTLGDTADTQYF	TGTGCCAGCAGTCCAGGAACTTTGGGGGACACGGCAGATACGCAGTATTTT
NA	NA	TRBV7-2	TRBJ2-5	CASSFRRQLETQYF	TGTGCCAGCAGCTTTAGAAGACAGTTGGAGACCCAGTACTTC
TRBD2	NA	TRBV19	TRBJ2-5	CASSIDQAGGPGETQYF	TGTGCCAGTAGTATAGATCAAGCGGGAGGGCCCGGAGAGACCCAGTACTTC
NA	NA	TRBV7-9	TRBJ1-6	CASSSRRGAGSPLHF	TGTGCCAGCAGCTCACGTCGGGGGGCTGGGTCACCCCTCCACTTT
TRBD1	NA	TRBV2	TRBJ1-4	CASSGTGGGEKLFF	TGTGCCAGCAGTGGGACAGGGGGCGGGGAAAAACTGTTTTTT
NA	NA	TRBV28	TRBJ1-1	CASSLGNREAFF	TGTGCCAGCAGTTTAGGGAACAGGGAAGCTTTCTTT
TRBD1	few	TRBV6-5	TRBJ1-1	CASSYGYTGGMTEAFF	TGTGCCAGCAGTTACGGCTATACAGGGGGCATGACTGAAGCTTTCTTT
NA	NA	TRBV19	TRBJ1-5	CASSIQPRYSNQPQHF	TGTGCCAGTAGTATACAACCCAGGTATAGCAATCAGCCCCAGCATTTT
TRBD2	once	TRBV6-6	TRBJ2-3	CASKPAGGTDTQYF	TGTGCCAGCAAACCAGCGGGAGGAACGGATACGCAGTATTTT
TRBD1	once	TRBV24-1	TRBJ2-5	CATSGPTGGIGETQYF	TGTGCCACCAGTGGCCCGACAGGGGGCATAGGAGAGACCCAGTACTTC
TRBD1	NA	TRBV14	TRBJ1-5	CASSQEGQGRSNQPQHF	TGTGCCAGCAGCCAAGAGGGACAGGGGCGTAGCAATCAGCCCCAGCATTTT
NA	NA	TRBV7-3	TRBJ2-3	CASSQRHNTDTQYF	TGTGCCAGCAGCCAACGACACAACACAGATACGCAGTATTTT
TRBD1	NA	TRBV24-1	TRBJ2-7	CATSDPGQGDYEQYF	TGTGCCACCAGTGACCCGGGACAGGGGGACTACGAGCAGTACTTC
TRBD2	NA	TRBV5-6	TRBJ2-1	CASRLGLAGGPRGNNEQFF	TGTGCCAGCAGACTCGGACTAGCGGGAGGGCCCAGAGGAAACAATGAGCAGTTCTTC
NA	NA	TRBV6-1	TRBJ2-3	CASSDLRRSTDTQYF	TGTGCCAGCAGTGACCTCCGCAGAAGCACAGATACGCAGTATTTT
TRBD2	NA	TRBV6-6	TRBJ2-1	CASSYSLGEGNEQFF	TGTGCCAGCAGTTACTCGTTGGGGGAGGGAAATGAGCAGTTCTTC
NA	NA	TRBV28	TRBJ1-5	CASSLSGEGSQPQHF	TGTGCCAGCAGTTTATCTGGGGAAGGGAGTCAGCCCCAGCATTTT
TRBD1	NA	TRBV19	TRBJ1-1	CASSIRQGMAEAFF	TGTGCCAGTAGTATACGACAGGGAATGGCTGAAGCTTTCTTT
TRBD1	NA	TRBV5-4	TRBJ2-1	CASGSRDRPYNEQFF	TGTGCCAGCGGGTCCCGGGACAGACCCTACAATGAGCAGTTCTTC
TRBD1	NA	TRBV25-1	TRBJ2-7	CASSGKLGTGNYEQYF	TGTGCCAGCAGTGGAAAGCTCGGGACAGGAAACTACGAGCAGTACTTC
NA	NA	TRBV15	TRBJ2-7	CATSKSLSKGDYEQYF	TGTGCCACCAGCAAATCATTATCGAAAGGGGATTACGAGCAGTACTTC
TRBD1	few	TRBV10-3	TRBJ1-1	CAISSDRGRTEAFF	TGTGCCATCAGTTCGGACAGGGGGCGTACTGAAGCTTTCTTT
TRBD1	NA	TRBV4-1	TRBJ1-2	CASSQRDSAGSLYGYTF	TGCGCCAGCAGCCAAAGGGACAGTGCGGGGAGCCTCTATGGCTACACCTTC
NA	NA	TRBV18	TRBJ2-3	CASSRDSYSTDTQYF	TGTGCCAGCTCACGCGACAGTTATAGCACAGATACGCAGTATTTT
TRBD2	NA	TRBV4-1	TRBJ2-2	CASSPLVASGTNPGELFF	TGCGCCAGCAGCCCTTTGGTGGCTAGCGGGACAAATCCCGGGGAGCTGTTTTTT
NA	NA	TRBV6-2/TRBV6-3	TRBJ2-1	CASSTNLELEQFF	TGTGCCAGCAGTACCAATCTAGAGTTAGAGCAGTTCTTC
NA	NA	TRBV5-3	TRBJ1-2	CARGATNYGYTF	TGTGCCAGAGGGGCAACTAACTATGGCTACACCTTC
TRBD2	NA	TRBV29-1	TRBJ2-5	CSVGLAGSETQYF	TGCAGCGTTGGACTAGCGGGGTCAGAGACCCAGTACTTC
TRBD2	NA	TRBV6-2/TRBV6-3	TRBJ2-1	CASSYPVLAGGKDEQFF	TGTGCCAGCAGTTACCCTGTCTTAGCGGGAGGAAAGGATGAGCAGTTCTTC
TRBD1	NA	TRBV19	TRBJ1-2	CASSTPRTGRNYGYTF	TGTGCCAGTAGTACCCCTCGGACAGGCCGCAACTATGGCTACACCTTC
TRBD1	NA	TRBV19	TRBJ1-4	CASSIYSGTGGEKLFF	TGTGCCAGTAGTATCTACTCCGGGACAGGGGGAGAAAAACTGTTTTTT
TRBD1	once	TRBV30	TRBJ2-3	CAWSLTGYSTDTQYF	TGTGCCTGGAGTCTGACAGGGTACAGCACAGATACGCAGTATTTT
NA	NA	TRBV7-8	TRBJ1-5	CASSPFGVSNQPQHF	TGTGCCAGCAGCCCCTTCGGGGTTAGCAATCAGCCCCAGCATTTT
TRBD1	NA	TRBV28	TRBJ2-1	CASSPLRDRTYNEQFF	TGTGCCAGCAGTCCCCTCCGGGACAGGACCTACAATGAGCAGTTCTTC
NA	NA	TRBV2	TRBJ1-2	CASSEDSFNYGYTF	TGTGCCAGCAGTGAAGATTCCTTTAACTATGGCTACACCTTC
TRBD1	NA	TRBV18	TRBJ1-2	CASSPTGFNYGYTF	TGTGCCAGCTCACCGACAGGGTTTAACTATGGCTACACCTTC
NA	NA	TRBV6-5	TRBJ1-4	CASSPLRAANEKLFF	TGTGCCAGCAGCCCGCTCAGGGCAGCTAATGAAAAACTGTTTTTT
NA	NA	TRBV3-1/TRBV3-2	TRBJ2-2	CASSRQANTGELFF	TGTGCCAGCAGCCGTCAGGCGAACACCGGGGAGCTGTTTTTT
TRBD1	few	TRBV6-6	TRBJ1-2	CASSPWTGPPSEEGYTF	TGTGCCAGCAGTCCTTGGACAGGCCCCCCTTCGGAGGAGGGCTACACCTTC
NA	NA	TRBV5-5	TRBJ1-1	CASSLEGNGAFF	TGTGCCAGCAGCTTGGAGGGGAATGGAGCTTTCTTT
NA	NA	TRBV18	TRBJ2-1	CASSPQKPTRDSYNEQFF	TGTGCCAGCTCACCACAAAAACCCACTAGAGACTCCTACAATGAGCAGTTCTTC
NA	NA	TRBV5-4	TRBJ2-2	CASSLGQPNTGELFF	TGTGCCAGCAGCTTGGGACAGCCGAACACCGGGGAGCTGTTTTTT
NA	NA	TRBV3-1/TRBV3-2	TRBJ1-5	CASSQGQADQPQHF	TGTGCCAGCAGCCAAGGACAGGCGGATCAGCCCCAGCATTTT
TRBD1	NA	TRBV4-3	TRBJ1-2	CASSHASGTGDYTF	TGCGCCAGCAGCCACGCCTCCGGGACAGGTGACTACACCTTC